Shown below are 28 T cell receptor beta chains from a single sample sequenced in a study of T cell responses to AZD1222 COVID-19 vaccine. Sequencing was performed with immunoSEQ multiplex PCR; in TCRdb, only in-frame clones are kept and a portion is missing. The sample consists of 85,000 or so clones, approximately 90% of them appearing once. Material: peripheral blood, obtained on day 0 of AZD1222 vaccination. These receptor sequences come from an adult in good health.

This CDR3 reads CASRTRQVGRGGYTF. In DNA, the CDR3 is TGTGCCAGCAGGACGCGACAGGTCGGGCGTGGTGGCTACACCTTC. The chain recombines TRBV6-5 with TRBJ1-2, with D tentatively TRBD1 (6 bases). Germline-derived CDR1 and CDR2 are MNHEY and SVGAGI. Trimming took 6 bases from V and 7 from J, leaving 21 bases between them. The CDR3 runs 15 residues.

The chain links TRBV7-9 to TRBJ2-3, with a tentative D call TRBD1 (6 bases). The germline V gene has CDR1 SEHNR and CDR2 FQNEAQ (reference sequence). V lost 3 bases and J 4 bases, leaving 8 bases between the germline ends. The CDR3 has 13 residues. CDR3 loop: CASSLGASDTQYF. The CDR3 DNA sequence: TGTGCCAGCAGCTTGGGGGCGTCAGATACGCAGTATTTT.

The genes are TRBV19 and TRBJ2-3, with D uncertain. From germline, CDR1 is LNHDA and CDR2 SQIVND (reference sequence). The CDR3 extends over 14 amino acids. V was pared by 5 bases and J by 2 bases, with 11 bases between. The CDR3 here is CASSEWSATDTQYF. CDR3 in DNA: TGTGCCAGTAGTGAGTGGAGTGCCACAGATACGCAGTATTTT.

The rearrangement joins TRBV7-3 to TRBJ2-5, with 11 bases lining up with TRBD2. V was clipped by 5 bases and J by 5 bases; unmatched bases: 7. The CDR3 contains 15 residues. Germline loops: CDR1 SGHTA, CDR2 FQGTGA. In DNA, the CDR3 is TGTGCCAGCAGCCCGACCGGGACTAGCGGTGAGACCCAGTACTTC. It translates to CASSPTGTSGETQYF.

The chain is built from TRBV11-3 and TRBJ1-2, with D maybe TRBD1 (6 bases). The V end was cut by 1 base, the J end by 5 bases, with 8 bases between. The CDR3 is made up of 13 amino acids. The germline gives CDR1 SGHNT, CDR2 YENEEA. In DNA, the CDR3 is TGTGCCAGCAGCTTAGGGCAGGGGTATGGCTACACCTTC. Residues: CASSLGQGYGYTF. The whole variable domain, filled in from reference TRBV11-3 and TRBJ1-2, reads EAGVVQSPRYKIIEKKQPVAFWCNPISGHNTLYWYLQNLGQGPELLIRYENEEAVDDSQLPKDRFSAERLKGVDSTLKIQPAELGDSAVYLCASSLGQGYGYTFGSGTRLTVV.

J is TRBJ1-2 and V is TRBV6-5; maybe TRBD1 (6 bases). The CDR3 extends over 14 amino acids. The germline V and J ends were trimmed by 1 base and 8 bases, with 14 bases remaining between them. From germline, CDR1 is MNHEY and CDR2 SVGAGI. Written as DNA, the CDR3 is TGTGCCAGCAGTTACTACGGGCAGGGGAGAGGCTACACCTTC. Amino acids: CASSYYGQGRGYTF.

V usage is TRBV19 and J usage is TRBJ2-2, with 10 bases fitting TRBD1. Trimming at V came to 7 bases and at J to 5 bases, leaving 7 bases not matched to a gene. This CDR3 is built from 15 residues. In germline, CDR1 is LNHDA, CDR2 SQIVND (reference sequence). The CDR3 coding sequence is TGTGCCAGTAACAAAGGGACAGGGGTAACCGGGGAGCTGTTTTTT. This sequence encodes CASNKGTGVTGELFF.

The chain carries TRBV5-1 and TRBJ1-1; 10 bases are shared with TRBD1. V trimming: 4 bases; J trimming: 0 bases; junction bases outside the gene matches: 6. This CDR3 spans 16 amino acids. Germline V gene data show CDR1 as SGHRS and CDR2 as YFSETQ. The CDR3 reads CASSPDRGPVNTEAFF. CDR3 DNA sequence: TGCGCCAGCAGCCCCGACAGGGGGCCCGTGAACACTGAAGCTTTCTTT. Together with reference TRBV5-1 and TRBJ1-1, the CDR3 gives the full variable domain: KAGVTQTPRYLIKTRGQQVTLSCSPISGHRSVSWYQQTPGQGLQFLFEYFSETQRNKGNFPGRFSGRQFSNSRSEMNVSTLELGDSALYLCASSPDRGPVNTEAFFGQGTRLTVV.

The chain employs TRBV3-1 (or the pseudogene TRBV3-2) and TRBJ1-1; D is perhaps TRBD1 (5 bases). Trimming removed 6 bases from V and 4 bases from J, with 12 bases in between. The CDR3 is 13 amino acids. The germline V gene has CDR1 LGHDT and CDR2 YNNKEL (reference sequence). The CDR3 DNA reads TGTGCCAGCAGAGCAGGGAGGTTCACTGAAGCTTTCTTT. The encoded protein is CASRAGRFTEAFF.

The chain recombines TRBV7-6 with TRBJ1-3, with D unclear. Germline CDR1 SGHVS, CDR2 FNYEAQ. The CDR3 spans 16 residues. The V end was cut by 2 bases, the J end by 2 bases, with 13 bases between. DNA of the CDR3: TGTGCCAGCAGCTTAAATCTTGAAGGGACTGGAAACACCATATATTTT. It translates to CASSLNLEGTGNTIYF.

There are a few counts of this clone. V gene TRBV3-1 (or the pseudogene TRBV3-2) combines with J gene TRBJ1-5; unclear D gene. CDR1 is LGHDT, CDR2 YNNKEL, per germline (reference sequence). V shed 6 bases and J shed 9 bases, with 15 bases lying between them. CDR3 size: 13 residues. CDR3 nucleotides: TGTGCCAGCAGTCCGACGGACCAAGGGCCCCAGCATTTT. Its protein is CASSPTDQGPQHF.

The chain joins TRBV28 to TRBJ1-4; possibly TRBD1 for D (5 bases). The germline V and J ends were trimmed by 5 bases and 3 bases, with 10 bases remaining between them. CDR1 and CDR2 from the germline V gene are MDHEN and SYDVKM. The CDR3 spans 14 residues. Here the CDR3 reads CASSNRGANEKLFF. Here the CDR3 DNA reads TGTGCCAGCAGTAATCGGGGGGCTAATGAAAAACTGTTTTTT.

The chain has TRBV4-1 and TRBJ1-1; a possible D gene is TRBD1 (6 bases). Looked up from germline, CDR1 is MGHRA and CDR2 is YSYEKL. Trimming removed 2 bases at V and 9 bases at J, with 16 bases between. The CDR3 has 14 amino acids. The CDR3 region is CASSQSLVQGKAFF. CDR3 DNA sequence: TGCGCCAGCAGCCAATCTTTGGTACAGGGTAAAGCTTTCTTT.

V gene TRBV3-1 (or the pseudogene TRBV3-2) combines with J gene TRBJ1-2; 7 nucleotides align to TRBD1. CDR1 and CDR2 from the germline V gene are LGHDT and YNNKEL (reference sequence). The length of the CDR3 is 14 residues. V lost 3 bases to trimming and J lost 8 bases; unmatched junction nucleotides: 9. Here the CDR3 DNA reads TGTGCCAGCAGCCACACAGGGGATTCGAGAGGCTACACCTTC. It is translated as CASSHTGDSRGYTF.

CDR3 in DNA: TGCGCCAGCAGCCCGGAGGGGACCAACCGGGCTGGCTACACCTTC. Translation: CASSPEGTNRAGYTF. The chain couples TRBV5-1 to TRBJ1-2; possible D gene TRBD1, 5 bases. Trimming pared 4 bases from V and 7 bases from J, leaving 20 bases between. This CDR3 spans 15 amino acids. The germline gives CDR1 SGHRS, CDR2 YFSETQ.

The rearrangement uses TRBV7-9 and TRBJ2-5; D might be TRBD1 or TRBD2, each matching 5 bases. The germline gives CDR1 SEHNR, CDR2 FQNEAQ (reference sequence). The CDR3 extends over 15 amino acids. Trimming took 4 bases from V and 4 from J, leaving 16 bases between them. CDR3 protein: CASSSWDLRGETQYF. The DNA for the CDR3 is TGTGCCAGCAGCTCCTGGGACCTACGGGGAGAGACCCAGTACTTC.

The chain couples TRBV10-3 to TRBJ2-4, with D possibly matching TRBD2 (6 bases). The germline V gene has CDR1 ENHRY and CDR2 SYGVKD. Trimming pared 10 bases from V and 0 bases from J, leaving 13 bases between. The CDR3 has 14 amino acids. The CDR3 here is CATRLGGAKNIQYF. In DNA form, the CDR3 reads TGTGCCACCCGGTTGGGGGGAGCCAAAAACATTCAGTACTTC.

This sequence joins TRBV9 and TRBJ1-4; D is perhaps TRBD1 (5 bases). Per germline, CDR1 SGDLS and CDR2 YYNGEE. The CDR3 covers 14 residues. Trimming took 3 bases from V and 5 from J, leaving 11 bases between them. This CDR3 reads CASSGLRGNEKLFF. The CDR3 nucleotides read TGTGCCAGCAGCGGCCTAAGGGGCAATGAAAAACTGTTTTTT.

The J gene is TRBJ2-1, the V gene TRBV5-1; the match to TRBD1 covers 7 bases. V shed 4 bases, J shed 7 bases, and the junction held 2 bases outside the gene matches. Germline assignment: CDR1 SGHRS and CDR2 YFSETQ. This CDR3 contains 12 residues. As DNA, the CDR3 is TGCGCCAGCAGCCCGACAGGGAATGAGCAGTTCTTC. It translates to CASSPTGNEQFF. The variable domain in full, completed from reference TRBV5-1 and TRBJ2-1, reads KAGVTQTPRYLIKTRGQQVTLSCSPISGHRSVSWYQQTPGQGLQFLFEYFSETQRNKGNFPGRFSGRQFSNSRSEMNVSTLELGDSALYLCASSPTGNEQFFGPGTRLTVL.

V gene TRBV5-1 combines with J gene TRBJ2-7; TRBD2 is a possible D gene (6 bases). Germline lookup yields CDR1 SGHRS and CDR2 YFSETQ. The CDR3 totals 13 residues. The V gene lost 0 bases and the J gene lost 4 bases, with 8 bases spanning the gap. CDR3 bases: TGCGCCAGCAGCTTGGTGGGAGGATACGAGCAGTACTTC. This translates into CASSLVGGYEQYF.

CDR3 loop: CASSLTDEQYF. The DNA for the CDR3 is TGTGCCAGCAGCTTAACCGACGAGCAGTACTTC. The rearrangement links TRBV11-3 to TRBJ2-7; no clear D gene. The CDR3 runs to 11 residues. Germline lookup yields CDR1 SGHNT and CDR2 YENEEA. Trimming shortened V by 2 bases and J by 5 bases, and 4 bases separated the two germline ends.

The V call is TRBV5-1, the J call TRBJ2-7; 9 positions match TRBD1. Germline CDR1 SGHRS, CDR2 YFSETQ. Losses at the gene ends were 0 bases for V and 2 bases for J; bases not matched to a gene: 9. The length of the CDR3 is 17 residues. This CDR3 is CASSLAYGTGMPYEQYF. The CDR3 DNA reads as TGCGCCAGCAGCTTGGCCTATGGGACAGGGATGCCCTACGAGCAGTACTTC. The variable domain in full, with the rest retrieved from reference TRBV5-1 and TRBJ2-7, is KAGVTQTPRYLIKTRGQQVTLSCSPISGHRSVSWYQQTPGQGLQFLFEYFSETQRNKGNFPGRFSGRQFSNSRSEMNVSTLELGDSALYLCASSLAYGTGMPYEQYFGPGTRLTVT.

The table lists this clone with a few counts. The chain combines TRBV2 with TRBJ1-2; no clear D gene. Germline V gene data show CDR1 as SNHLY and CDR2 as FYNNEI. This CDR3 has 12 amino acids. Trimming stripped 10 bases from V and 7 bases from J, with 16 bases between. The CDR3 bases are TGTGCCACAACCCGGGAAATCGGTGGCTACACCTTC. This codes for CATTREIGGYTF. The full variable domain, its missing parts supplied by reference TRBV2 and TRBJ1-2, is EPEVTQTPSHQVTQMGQEVILRCVPISNHLYFYWYRQILGQKVEFLVSFYNNEISEKSEIFDDQFSVERPDGSNFTLKIRSTKLEDSAMYFCATTREIGGYTFGSGTRLTVV.

The rearrangement joins TRBV19 to TRBJ2-7; 11 positions agree with TRBD2. CDR3 length: 15 residues. V was pared by 3 bases and J by 4 bases, with 5 bases of the junction left unmatched. From germline, CDR1 is LNHDA and CDR2 SQIVND (reference sequence). The CDR3: CASSIITSGGYEQYF. The CDR3 bases are TGTGCCAGTAGTATCATCACTAGCGGGGGTTACGAGCAGTACTTC.

The chain carries TRBV30 and TRBJ2-2, with 8 positions matching TRBD2. There are 18 residues in the CDR3. After removal of 0 bases from V and 4 bases from J, the junction contained 13 bases not matched to a gene. The V gene's germline CDR1 is GTSNPN and CDR2 SVGIG (reference sequence). The chain's CDR3 is CAWSVVWRRGGPTGELFF. DNA of the CDR3: TGTGCCTGGAGTGTAGTGTGGCGTCGGGGGGGCCCCACCGGGGAGCTGTTTTTT.

The chain employs TRBV18 and TRBJ1-1; tentatively, D is TRBD1 (6 bases). Trimming left V 3 bases short and J 6 bases short, with 17 bases between. The CDR3 is 15 residues long. CDR1 KGHSH and CDR2 LQKENI come from the germline V gene. The CDR3 region is CASSPPGTGGPEAFF. CDR3 in DNA: TGTGCCAGCTCACCTCCCGGGACGGGGGGGCCTGAAGCTTTCTTT.

The V call is TRBV6-5, the J call TRBJ1-2; maybe TRBD1 (5 bases). The V end was cut by 6 bases, the J end by 6 bases, with 17 bases between. The CDR3 is 14 amino acids. Germline lookup yields CDR1 MNHEY and CDR2 SVGAGI. The CDR3 spells CASRGDEIPNGYTF. The CDR3 DNA reads TGTGCCAGCAGGGGGGACGAGATCCCGAATGGCTACACCTTC.

The gene calls are TRBV27 and TRBJ2-2, with D unresolved. This CDR3 contains 13 residues. Germline V gene lookup returns CDR1 MNHEY and CDR2 SMNVEV (reference sequence). The V end lost 3 bases, the J end lost 0 bases, and 2 bases lay between the germline ends. CDR3 residues: CASSFPNTGELFF. DNA for the CDR3: TGTGCCAGCAGTTTCCCGAACACCGGGGAGCTGTTTTTT.